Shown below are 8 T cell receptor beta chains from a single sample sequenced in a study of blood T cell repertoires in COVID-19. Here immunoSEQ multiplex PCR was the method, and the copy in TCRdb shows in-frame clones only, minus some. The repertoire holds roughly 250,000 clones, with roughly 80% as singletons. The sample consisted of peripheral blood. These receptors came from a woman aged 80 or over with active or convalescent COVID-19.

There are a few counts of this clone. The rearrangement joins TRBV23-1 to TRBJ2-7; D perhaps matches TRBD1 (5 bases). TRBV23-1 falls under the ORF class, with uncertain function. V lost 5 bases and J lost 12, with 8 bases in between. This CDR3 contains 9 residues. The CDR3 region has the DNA TGCGCCAGCAGTGTCAGGGCGTACTTC. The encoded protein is CASSVRAYF.

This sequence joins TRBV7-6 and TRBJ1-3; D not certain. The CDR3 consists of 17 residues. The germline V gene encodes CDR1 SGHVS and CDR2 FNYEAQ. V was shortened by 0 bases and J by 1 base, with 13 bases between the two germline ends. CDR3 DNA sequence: TGTGCCAGCAGCTTAGCGGAGGTAGAGGGATCTGGAAACACCATATATTTT. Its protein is CASSLAEVEGSGNTIYF. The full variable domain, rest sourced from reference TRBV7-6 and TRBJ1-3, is GAGVSQSPRYKVTKRGQDVALRCDPISGHVSLYWYRQALGQGPEFLTYFNYEAQQDKSGLPNDRFSAERPEGSISTLTIQRTEQRDSAMYRCASSLAEVEGSGNTIYFGEGSWLTVV.

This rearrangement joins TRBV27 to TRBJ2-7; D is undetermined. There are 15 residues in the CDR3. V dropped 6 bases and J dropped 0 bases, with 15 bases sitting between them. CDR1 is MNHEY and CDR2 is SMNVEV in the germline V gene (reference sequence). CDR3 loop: CASRPGSRYSYEQYF. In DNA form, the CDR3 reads TGTGCCAGCAGACCAGGTTCAAGGTACTCCTACGAGCAGTACTTC.

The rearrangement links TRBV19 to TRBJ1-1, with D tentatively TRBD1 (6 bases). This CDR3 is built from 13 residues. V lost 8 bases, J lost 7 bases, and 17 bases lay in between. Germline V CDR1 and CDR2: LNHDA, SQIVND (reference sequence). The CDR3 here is CASGYRAEVEAFF. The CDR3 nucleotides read TGTGCCAGTGGGTACAGGGCCGAGGTTGAAGCTTTCTTT. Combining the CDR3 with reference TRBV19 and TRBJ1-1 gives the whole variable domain DGGITQSPKYLFRKEGQNVTLSCEQNLNHDAMYWYRQDPGQGLRLIYYSQIVNDFQKGDIAEGYSVSREKKESFPLTVTSAQKNPTAFYLCASGYRAEVEAFFGQGTRLTVV.

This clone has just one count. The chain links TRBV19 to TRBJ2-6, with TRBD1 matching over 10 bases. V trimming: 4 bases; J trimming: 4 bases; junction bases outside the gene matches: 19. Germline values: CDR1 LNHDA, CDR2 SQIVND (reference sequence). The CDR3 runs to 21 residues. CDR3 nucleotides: TGTGCCAGTAGTACTAAACCTCTCGTTGAGACAGGGGGCGCCGGGGCCAACGTCCTGACTTTC. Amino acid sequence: CASSTKPLVETGGAGANVLTF. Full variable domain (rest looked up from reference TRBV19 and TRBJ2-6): DGGITQSPKYLFRKEGQNVTLSCEQNLNHDAMYWYRQDPGQGLRLIYYSQIVNDFQKGDIAEGYSVSREKKESFPLTVTSAQKNPTAFYLCASSTKPLVETGGAGANVLTFGAGSRLTVL.

The CDR3 DNA sequence: TGTGCCATCAGTGTTGGACAGGACAATAGCAATCAGCCCCAGCATTTT. Translation: CAISVGQDNSNQPQHF. The V call is TRBV10-3, the J call TRBJ1-5; the match to TRBD1 covers 7 bases. Germline V gives CDR1 ENHRY, CDR2 SYGVKD. The V segment lost 4 bases and the J segment 0 bases; nucleotides outside the gene matches: 6. The CDR3 totals 16 residues.

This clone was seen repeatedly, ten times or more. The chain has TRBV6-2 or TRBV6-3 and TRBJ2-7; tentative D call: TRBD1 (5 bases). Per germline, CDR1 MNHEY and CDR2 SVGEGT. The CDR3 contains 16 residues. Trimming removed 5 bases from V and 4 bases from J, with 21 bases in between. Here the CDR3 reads CASSLYLGQNSYEQYF. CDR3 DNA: TGTGCCAGCAGTCTTTACCTGGGGCAGAACTCTTACGAGCAGTACTTC.

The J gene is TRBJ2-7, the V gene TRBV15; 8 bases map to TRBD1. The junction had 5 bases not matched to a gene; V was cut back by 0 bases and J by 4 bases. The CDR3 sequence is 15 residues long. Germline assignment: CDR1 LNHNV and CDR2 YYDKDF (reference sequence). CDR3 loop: CATSRDRTGLYEQYF. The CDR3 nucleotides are TGTGCCACCAGCAGAGATAGGACAGGGCTATACGAGCAGTACTTC.